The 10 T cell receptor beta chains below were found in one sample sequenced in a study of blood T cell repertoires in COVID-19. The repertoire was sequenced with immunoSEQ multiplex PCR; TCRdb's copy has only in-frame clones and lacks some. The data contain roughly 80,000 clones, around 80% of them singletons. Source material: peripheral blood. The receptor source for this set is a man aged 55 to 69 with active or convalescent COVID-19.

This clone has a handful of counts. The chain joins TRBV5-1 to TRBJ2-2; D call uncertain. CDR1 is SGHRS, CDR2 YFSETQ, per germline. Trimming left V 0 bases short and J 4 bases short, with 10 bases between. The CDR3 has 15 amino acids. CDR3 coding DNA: TGCGCCAGCAGCTTGGAGTCAGGTCGCACCGGGGAGCTGTTTTTT. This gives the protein CASSLESGRTGELFF.

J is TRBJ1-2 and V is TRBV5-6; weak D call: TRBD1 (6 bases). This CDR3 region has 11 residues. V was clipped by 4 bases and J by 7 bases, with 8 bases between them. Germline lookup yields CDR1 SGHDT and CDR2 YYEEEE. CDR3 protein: CASSMTGGYTF. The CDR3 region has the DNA TGTGCCAGCAGCATGACAGGTGGCTACACCTTC.

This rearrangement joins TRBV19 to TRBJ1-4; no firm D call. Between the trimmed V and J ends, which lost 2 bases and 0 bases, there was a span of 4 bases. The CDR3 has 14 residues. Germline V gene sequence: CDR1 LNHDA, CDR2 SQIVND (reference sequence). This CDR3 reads CASSISSTNEKLFF. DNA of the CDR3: TGTGCCAGTAGTATAAGCTCAACTAATGAAAAACTGTTTTTT. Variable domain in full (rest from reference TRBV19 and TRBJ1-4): DGGITQSPKYLFRKEGQNVTLSCEQNLNHDAMYWYRQDPGQGLRLIYYSQIVNDFQKGDIAEGYSVSREKKESFPLTVTSAQKNPTAFYLCASSISSTNEKLFFGSGTQLSVL.

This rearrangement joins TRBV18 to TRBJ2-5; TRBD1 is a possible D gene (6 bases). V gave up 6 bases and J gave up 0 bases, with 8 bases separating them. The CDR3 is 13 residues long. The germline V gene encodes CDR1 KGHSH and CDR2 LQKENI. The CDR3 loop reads CASSQGNQETQYF. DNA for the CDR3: TGTGCCAGCTCCCAGGGGAACCAAGAGACCCAGTACTTC.

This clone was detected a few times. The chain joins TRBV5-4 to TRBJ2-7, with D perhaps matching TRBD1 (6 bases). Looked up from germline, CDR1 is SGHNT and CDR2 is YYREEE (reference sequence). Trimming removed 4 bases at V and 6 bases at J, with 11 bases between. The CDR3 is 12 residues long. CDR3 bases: TGTGCCAGCAGCGAAACAGGGACCGAGCAGTACTTC. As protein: CASSETGTEQYF.

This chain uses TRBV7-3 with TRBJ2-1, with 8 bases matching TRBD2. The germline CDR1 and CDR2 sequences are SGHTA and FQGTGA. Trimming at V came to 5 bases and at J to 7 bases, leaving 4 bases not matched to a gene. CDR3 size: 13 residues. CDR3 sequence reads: CASSELAVNEQFF. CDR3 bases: TGTGCCAGCAGCGAACTAGCGGTGAATGAGCAGTTCTTC.

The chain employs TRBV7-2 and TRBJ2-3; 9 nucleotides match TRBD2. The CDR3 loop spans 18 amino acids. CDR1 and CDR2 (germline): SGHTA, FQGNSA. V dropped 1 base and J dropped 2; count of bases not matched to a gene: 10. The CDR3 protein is CASSLEGVAGVNTDTQYF. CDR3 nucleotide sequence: TGTGCCAGCAGCTTAGAGGGGGTAGCGGGAGTAAACACAGATACGCAGTATTTT. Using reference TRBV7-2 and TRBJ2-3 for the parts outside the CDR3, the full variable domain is GAGVSQSPSNKVTEKGKDVELRCDPISGHTALYWYRQSLGQGLEFLIYFQGNSAPDKSGLPSDRFSAERTGGSVSTLTIQRTQQEDSAVYLCASSLEGVAGVNTDTQYFGPGTRLTVL.

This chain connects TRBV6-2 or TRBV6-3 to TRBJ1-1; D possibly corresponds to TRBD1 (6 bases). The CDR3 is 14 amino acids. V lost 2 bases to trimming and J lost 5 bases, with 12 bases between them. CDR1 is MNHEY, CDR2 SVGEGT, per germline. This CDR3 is CASSYGQGWTEAFF. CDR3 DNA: TGTGCCAGCAGTTACGGCCAGGGGTGGACTGAAGCTTTCTTT.

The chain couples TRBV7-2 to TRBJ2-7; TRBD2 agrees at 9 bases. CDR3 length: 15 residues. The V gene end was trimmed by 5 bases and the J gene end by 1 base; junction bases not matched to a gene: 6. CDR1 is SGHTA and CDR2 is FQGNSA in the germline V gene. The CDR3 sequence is CASSVSSGVSYEQYF. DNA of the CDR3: TGTGCCAGCAGCGTATCTAGCGGGGTGTCCTACGAGCAGTACTTC.

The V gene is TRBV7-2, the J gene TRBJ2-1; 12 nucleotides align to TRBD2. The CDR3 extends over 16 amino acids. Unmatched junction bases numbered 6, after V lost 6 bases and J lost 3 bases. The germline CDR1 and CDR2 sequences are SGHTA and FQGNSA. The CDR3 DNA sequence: TGTGCCAGCAGTCGAACTAGCGGGGGGAACTACAATGAGCAGTTCTTC. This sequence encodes CASSRTSGGNYNEQFF.